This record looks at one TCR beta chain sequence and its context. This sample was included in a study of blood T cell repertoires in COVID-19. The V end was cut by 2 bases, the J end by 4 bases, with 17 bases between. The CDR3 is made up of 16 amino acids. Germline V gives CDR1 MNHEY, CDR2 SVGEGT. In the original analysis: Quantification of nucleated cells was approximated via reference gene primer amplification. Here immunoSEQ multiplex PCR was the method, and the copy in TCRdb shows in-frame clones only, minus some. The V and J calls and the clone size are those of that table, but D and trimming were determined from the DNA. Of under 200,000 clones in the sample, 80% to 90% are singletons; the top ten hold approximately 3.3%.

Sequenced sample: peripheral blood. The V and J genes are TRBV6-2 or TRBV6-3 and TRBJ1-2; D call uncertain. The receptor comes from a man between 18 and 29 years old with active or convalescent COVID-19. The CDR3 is CASSYPWSRTIYGYTF. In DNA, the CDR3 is TGTGCCAGCAGTTACCCCTGGAGCAGAACAATCTATGGCTACACCTTC.